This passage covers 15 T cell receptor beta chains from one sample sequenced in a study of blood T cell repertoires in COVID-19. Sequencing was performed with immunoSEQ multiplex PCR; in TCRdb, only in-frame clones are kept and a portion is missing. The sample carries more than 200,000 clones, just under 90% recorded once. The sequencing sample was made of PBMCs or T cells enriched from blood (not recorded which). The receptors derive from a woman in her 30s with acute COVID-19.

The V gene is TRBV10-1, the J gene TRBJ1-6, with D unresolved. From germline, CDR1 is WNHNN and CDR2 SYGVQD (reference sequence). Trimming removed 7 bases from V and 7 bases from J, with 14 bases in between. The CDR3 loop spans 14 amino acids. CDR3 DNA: TGCGCCAGCAAAGACGGTCAGGCAAATTCACCCCTCCACTTT. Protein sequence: CASKDGQANSPLHF.

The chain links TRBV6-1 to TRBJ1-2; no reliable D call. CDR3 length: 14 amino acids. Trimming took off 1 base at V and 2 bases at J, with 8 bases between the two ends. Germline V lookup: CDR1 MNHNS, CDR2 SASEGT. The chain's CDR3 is CASSEVDGNYGYTF. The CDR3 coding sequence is TGTGCCAGCAGTGAAGTTGACGGGAACTATGGCTACACCTTC.

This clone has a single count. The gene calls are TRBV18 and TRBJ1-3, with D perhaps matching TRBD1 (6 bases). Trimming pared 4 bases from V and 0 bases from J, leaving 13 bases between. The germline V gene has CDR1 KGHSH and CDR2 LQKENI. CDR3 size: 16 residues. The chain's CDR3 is CASSHGQLNSGNTIYF. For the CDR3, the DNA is TGTGCCAGCTCACATGGACAGCTGAACTCTGGAAACACCATATATTTT.

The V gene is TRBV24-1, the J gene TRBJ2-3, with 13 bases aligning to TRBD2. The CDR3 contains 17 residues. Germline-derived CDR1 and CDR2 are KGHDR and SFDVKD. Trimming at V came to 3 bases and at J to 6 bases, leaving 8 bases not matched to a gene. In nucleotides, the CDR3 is TGTGCCACCAGTGATCCGACTAGCGGGGGGCCCACCGATACGCAGTATTTT. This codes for CATSDPTSGGPTDTQYF.

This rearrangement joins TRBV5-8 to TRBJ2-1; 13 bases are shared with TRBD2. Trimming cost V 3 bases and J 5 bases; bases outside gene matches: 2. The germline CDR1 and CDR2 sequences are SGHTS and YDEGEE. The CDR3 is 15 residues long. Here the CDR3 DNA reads TGTGCCAGCAGCTGGGGGACTAGCGGGGACAATGAGCAGTTCTTC. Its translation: CASSWGTSGDNEQFF.

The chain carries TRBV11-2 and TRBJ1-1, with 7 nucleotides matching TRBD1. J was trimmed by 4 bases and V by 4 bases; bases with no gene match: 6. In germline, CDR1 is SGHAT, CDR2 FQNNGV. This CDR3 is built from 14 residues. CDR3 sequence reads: CASSSMTGFTEAFF. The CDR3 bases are TGTGCCAGCAGCTCTATGACAGGGTTCACTGAAGCTTTCTTT.

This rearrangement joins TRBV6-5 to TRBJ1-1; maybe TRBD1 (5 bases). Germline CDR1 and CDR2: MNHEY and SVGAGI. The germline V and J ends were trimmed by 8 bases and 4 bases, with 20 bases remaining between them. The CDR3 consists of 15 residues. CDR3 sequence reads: CASETSGAGGTEAFF. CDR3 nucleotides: TGTGCCAGCGAGACCTCAGGAGCCGGGGGCACTGAAGCTTTCTTT.

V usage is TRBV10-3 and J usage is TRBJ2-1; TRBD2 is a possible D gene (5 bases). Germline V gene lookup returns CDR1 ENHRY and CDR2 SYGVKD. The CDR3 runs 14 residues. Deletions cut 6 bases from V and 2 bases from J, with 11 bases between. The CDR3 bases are TGTGCCATCAGCCCGGGGTTGGCCTACAATGAGCAGTTCTTC. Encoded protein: CAISPGLAYNEQFF.

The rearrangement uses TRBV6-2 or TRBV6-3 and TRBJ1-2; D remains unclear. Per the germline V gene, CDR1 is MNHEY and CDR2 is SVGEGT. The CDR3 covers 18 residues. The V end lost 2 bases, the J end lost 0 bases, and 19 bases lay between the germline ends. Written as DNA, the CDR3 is TGTGCCAGCAGTTACCGAATGACGGGTACACCAGCTAACTATGGCTACACCTTC. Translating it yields CASSYRMTGTPANYGYTF.

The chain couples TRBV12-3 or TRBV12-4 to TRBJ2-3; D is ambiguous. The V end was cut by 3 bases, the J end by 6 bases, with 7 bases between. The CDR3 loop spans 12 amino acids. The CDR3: CASSFSRDTQYF. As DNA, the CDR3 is TGTGCCAGCAGTTTTTCGAGGGATACGCAGTATTTT.

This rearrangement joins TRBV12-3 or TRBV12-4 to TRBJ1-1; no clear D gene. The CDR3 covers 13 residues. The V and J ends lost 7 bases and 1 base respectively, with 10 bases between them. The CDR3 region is CASTLHPNTEAFF. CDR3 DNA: TGTGCCAGCACCTTACACCCGAACACTGAAGCTTTCTTT.

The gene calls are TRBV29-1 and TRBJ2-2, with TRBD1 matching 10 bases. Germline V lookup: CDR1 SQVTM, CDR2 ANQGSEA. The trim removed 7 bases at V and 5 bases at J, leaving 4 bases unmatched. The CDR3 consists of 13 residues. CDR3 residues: CSGGTGDTGELFF. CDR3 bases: TGCAGCGGGGGGACAGGGGATACCGGGGAGCTGTTTTTT.

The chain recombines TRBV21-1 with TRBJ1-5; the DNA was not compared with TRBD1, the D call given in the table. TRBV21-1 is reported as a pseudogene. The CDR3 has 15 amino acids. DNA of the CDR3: TGTGCCAGCAGCAATCGCAGGGTCCGTAGTCAGCCCCAGCATTTT. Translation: CASSNRRVRSQPQHF.

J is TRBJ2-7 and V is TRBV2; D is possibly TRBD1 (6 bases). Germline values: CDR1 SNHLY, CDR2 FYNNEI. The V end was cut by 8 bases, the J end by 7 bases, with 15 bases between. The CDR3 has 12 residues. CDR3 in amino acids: CASLRQGPEQYF. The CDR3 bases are TGTGCCAGCTTGAGGCAGGGGCCAGAGCAGTACTTC.

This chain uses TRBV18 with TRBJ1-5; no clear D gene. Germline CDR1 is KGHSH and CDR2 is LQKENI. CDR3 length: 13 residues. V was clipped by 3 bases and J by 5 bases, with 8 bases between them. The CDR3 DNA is TGTGCCAGCTCACCGAGCTTAGATCAGCCCCAGCATTTT. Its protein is CASSPSLDQPQHF.